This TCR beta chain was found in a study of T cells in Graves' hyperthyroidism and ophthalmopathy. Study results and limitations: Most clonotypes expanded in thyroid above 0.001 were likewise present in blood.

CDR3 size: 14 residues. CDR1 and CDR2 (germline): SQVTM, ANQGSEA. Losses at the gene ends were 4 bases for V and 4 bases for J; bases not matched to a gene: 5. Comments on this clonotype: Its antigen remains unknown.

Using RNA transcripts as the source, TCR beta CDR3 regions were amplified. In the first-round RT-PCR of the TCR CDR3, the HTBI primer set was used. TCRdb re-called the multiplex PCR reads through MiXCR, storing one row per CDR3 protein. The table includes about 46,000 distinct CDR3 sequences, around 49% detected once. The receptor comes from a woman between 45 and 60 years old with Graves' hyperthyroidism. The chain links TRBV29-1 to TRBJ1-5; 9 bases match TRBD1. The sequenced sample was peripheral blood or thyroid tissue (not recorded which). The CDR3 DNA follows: TGCAGCGTTGCGGGACAGGGAGGGAATCAGCCCCAGCATTTT. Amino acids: CSVAGQGGNQPQHF. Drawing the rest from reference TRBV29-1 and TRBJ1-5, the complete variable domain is SAVISQKPSRDICQRGTSLTIQCQVDSQVTMMFWYRQQPGQSLTLIATANQGSEATYESGFVIDKFPISRPNLTFSTLTVSNMSPEDSSIYLCSVAGQGGNQPQHFGDGTRLSIL.